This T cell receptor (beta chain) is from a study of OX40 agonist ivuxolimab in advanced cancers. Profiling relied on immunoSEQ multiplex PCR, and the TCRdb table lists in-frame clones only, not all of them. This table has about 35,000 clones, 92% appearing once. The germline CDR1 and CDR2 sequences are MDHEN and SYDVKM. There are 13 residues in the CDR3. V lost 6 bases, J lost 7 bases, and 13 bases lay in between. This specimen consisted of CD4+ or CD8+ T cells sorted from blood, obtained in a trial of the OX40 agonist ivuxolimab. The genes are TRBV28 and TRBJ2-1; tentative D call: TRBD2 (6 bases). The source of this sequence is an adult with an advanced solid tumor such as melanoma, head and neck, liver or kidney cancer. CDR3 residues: CASRFWGVNEQFF. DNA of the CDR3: TGTGCCAGCAGGTTCTGGGGGGTAAATGAGCAGTTCTTC.